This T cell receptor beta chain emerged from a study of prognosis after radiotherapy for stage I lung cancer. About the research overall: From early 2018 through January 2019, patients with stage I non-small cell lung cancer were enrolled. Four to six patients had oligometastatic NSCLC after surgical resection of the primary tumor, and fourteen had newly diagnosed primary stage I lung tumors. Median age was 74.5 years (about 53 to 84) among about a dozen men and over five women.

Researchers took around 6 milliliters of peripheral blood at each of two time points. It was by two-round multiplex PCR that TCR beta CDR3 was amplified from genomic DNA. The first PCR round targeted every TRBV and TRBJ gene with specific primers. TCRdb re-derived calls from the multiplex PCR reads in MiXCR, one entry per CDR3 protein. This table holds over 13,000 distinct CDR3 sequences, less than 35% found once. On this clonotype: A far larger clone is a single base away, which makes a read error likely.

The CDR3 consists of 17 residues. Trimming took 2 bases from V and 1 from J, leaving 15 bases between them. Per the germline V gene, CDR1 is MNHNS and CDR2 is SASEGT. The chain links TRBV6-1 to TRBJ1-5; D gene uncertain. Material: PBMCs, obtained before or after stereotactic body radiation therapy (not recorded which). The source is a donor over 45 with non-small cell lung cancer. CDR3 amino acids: CASSESTWVRSNQPQHF. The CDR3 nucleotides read TGTGCCAGCAGTGAATCGACTTGGGTGAGGAGCAATCAGCCCCAGCATTTT.